Listed here are 16 T cell receptor beta chains from one sample, sequenced in a study of T cells in Graves' hyperthyroidism and ophthalmopathy. TCR beta CDR3 region amplification was performed from RNA transcripts. A first-round RT-PCR of the TCR CDR3 used the HTBI primer set. TCRdb re-derived calls from the multiplex PCR reads in MiXCR, one entry per CDR3 protein. This sample has about half a million distinct CDR3 sequences; more than 20% occur once, and the top ten carry approximately 26%. Sequenced material: blood. These receptors were taken from a man aged 18 to 35 with Graves' hyperthyroidism.

In its sample, this clonotype was seen many times. The V call is TRBV20-1, the J call TRBJ2-5; the D gene is possibly TRBD1 (6 bases). CDR3 size: 12 residues. Trimming shortened V by 6 bases and J by 4 bases, and 12 bases separated the two germline ends. Germline lookup yields CDR1 DFQATT and CDR2 SNEGSKA (reference sequence). This chain's CDR3 is CSARMGAETQYF. CDR3 nucleotide sequence: TGCAGTGCCCGGATGGGGGCAGAGACCCAGTACTTC.

A remark on this clonotype: One junction end disagrees with the germline gene, perhaps due to a read error. CDR3 amino acids: CASSLAGGRADTQYF. CDR3 bases: TGTGCCAGCAGTCTAGCGGGGGGGAGGGCAGATACGCAGTATTTT. This chain joins TRBV12-3 or TRBV12-4 and TRBJ2-3; 12 bases match TRBD2. The CDR3 runs 15 residues.

This sequence joins TRBV11-2 and TRBJ2-5; 11 bases are shared with TRBD1. Germline V lookup: CDR1 SGHAT, CDR2 FQNNGV. The CDR3 has 17 residues. V was clipped by 6 bases and J by 5 bases; unmatched bases: 14. CDR3 amino acids: CASSHYTGQGASETQYF. In DNA form, the CDR3 reads TGTGCCAGCAGTCACTATACCGGACAGGGGGCTTCCGAGACCCAGTACTTC.

At least ten counts were recorded for this clonotype. This chain links TRBV10-3 with TRBJ1-2; D is unclear. Per the germline V gene, CDR1 is ENHRY and CDR2 is SYGVKD. Between the trimmed V and J ends, which lost 2 bases and 0 bases, there was a span of 10 bases. The CDR3 is 15 amino acids. The CDR3 region has the DNA TGTGCCATCAGTGAGGGACGGAGAGCTAACTATGGCTACACCTTC. Translation: CAISEGRRANYGYTF.

The CDR3 DNA follows: TGTGCCAGCAGTTTCCCTTTGATAGATTCATATGGCTACACCTTC. Residues: CASSFPLIDSYGYTF. The chain employs TRBV28 and TRBJ1-2, with D hard to call. The germline CDR1 and CDR2 sequences are MDHEN and SYDVKM. The CDR3 totals 15 residues. V shed 3 bases and J shed 5 bases, with 16 bases lying between them.

This clonotype was seen a handful of times. The chain couples TRBV30 to TRBJ2-7, with 10 bases aligning to TRBD2. Trimming removed 6 bases from V and 4 bases from J; junction bases left unmatched: 3. This CDR3 region has 12 residues. Germline V gene data show CDR1 as GTSNPN and CDR2 as SVGIG (reference sequence). CDR3 DNA sequence: TGTGCCTGTACTAGCGGGGCTTACGAGCAGTACTTC. Protein product: CACTSGAYEQYF.

The sample holds a few counts of this clonotype. The chain carries TRBV4-1 and TRBJ1-1, with TRBD1 as a possible D gene (5 bases). V was clipped by 1 base and J by 0 bases, with 15 bases between them. This CDR3 spans 17 amino acids. CDR1 and CDR2 from the germline V gene are MGHRA and YSYEKL. CDR3: CASSQGAQAGLNTEAFF. The CDR3 DNA reads TGCGCCAGCAGCCAAGGGGCCCAGGCAGGGTTGAACACTGAAGCTTTCTTT.

This clonotype was counted ten times or more. V gene TRBV24-1 combines with J gene TRBJ2-5; D is possibly TRBD1 (5 bases). The CDR3 consists of 14 residues. Trimming took 3 bases from V and 9 from J, leaving 16 bases between them. CDR1 is KGHDR and CDR2 is SFDVKD in the germline V gene. The CDR3 DNA follows: TGTGCCACCAGTGATCATAACAGCGAAGGGGCCCAGTACTTC. Protein sequence: CATSDHNSEGAQYF.

This clonotype has a count of ten or more. The chain employs TRBV6-1 and TRBJ1-5; a weak D match, TRBD1 (5 bases). The CDR3 consists of 16 residues. Trimming left V 0 bases short and J 2 bases short, with 11 bases between. Looked up from germline, CDR1 is MNHNS and CDR2 is SASEGT. The CDR3 sequence: CASSEAPRGRNQPQHF. The CDR3 region has the DNA TGTGCCAGCAGTGAAGCCCCCCGGGGCCGCAATCAGCCCCAGCATTTT.

V gene TRBV28 combines with J gene TRBJ1-5; possibly TRBD1 for D (5 bases). There are 15 residues in the CDR3. V gave up 6 bases and J gave up 6 bases, with 18 bases separating them. Germline CDR1 is MDHEN and CDR2 is SYDVKM. CDR3 nucleotide sequence: TGTGCCAGCAGCCTAGACAGCCGGGGCGGTCAGCCCCAGCATTTT. It is translated as CASSLDSRGGQPQHF.

The table lists this clonotype with many counts. The CDR3 is CASTNTGMNTEAFF. The CDR3 DNA reads as TGTGCCAGCACCAACACAGGGATGAACACTGAAGCTTTCTTT. The J gene is TRBJ1-1, the V gene TRBV5-8; a possible D gene is TRBD1 (6 bases). Looked up from germline, CDR1 is SGHTS and CDR2 is YDEGEE. With 6 bases removed from V and 0 bases from J, the gap between germline ends came to 12 bases. The length of the CDR3 is 14 residues.

The rearrangement links TRBV5-1 to TRBJ1-3, with D perhaps matching TRBD1 (6 bases). Trimming took off 4 bases at V and 2 bases at J, with 22 bases between the two ends. This CDR3 has 18 amino acids. CDR1 and CDR2 from the germline V gene are SGHRS and YFSETQ. CDR3 nucleotide sequence: TGCGCCAGCAGCCGTCGTTCTCTGGGGGCCGACCCTGGAAACACCATATATTTT. It yields the protein CASSRRSLGADPGNTIYF.

The CDR3 sequence is CASSGAVANTEAFF. DNA of the CDR3: TGTGCCAGCAGCGGCGCCGTGGCGAACACTGAAGCTTTCTTT. This chain uses TRBV12-3 or TRBV12-4 with TRBJ1-1; no clear D. The CDR3 sequence is 14 residues long. Trimming pared 6 bases from V and 1 base from J, leaving 12 bases between.

This clonotype has a count of ten or more. The J gene is TRBJ2-7, the V gene TRBV28; TRBD1 matches at 12 bases. This CDR3 contains 16 residues. Germline values: CDR1 MDHEN, CDR2 SYDVKM. V shed 6 bases, J shed 0 bases, and the junction held 6 bases outside the gene matches. The DNA for the CDR3 is TGTGCCAGCAGGGGGGACAGGGGGCGTCACTCCTACGAGCAGTACTTC. Protein product: CASRGDRGRHSYEQYF. Variable domain in full (rest from reference TRBV28 and TRBJ2-7): DVKVTQSSRYLVKRTGEKVFLECVQDMDHENMFWYRQDPGLGLRLIYFSYDVKMKEKGDIPEGYSVSREKKERFSLILESASTNQTSMYLCASRGDRGRHSYEQYFGPGTRLTVT.

This sequence joins TRBV12-3 or TRBV12-4 and TRBJ2-2; D remains unclear. With 2 bases removed from V and 4 bases from J, the gap between germline ends came to 5 bases. The CDR3 totals 13 residues. The CDR3 protein is CASSLYRTGELFF. The CDR3, as DNA: TGTGCCAGCAGTTTATACCGCACCGGGGAGCTGTTTTTT.

This clonotype was seen a few times. The chain couples TRBV6-1 to TRBJ2-7, with a weak D call TRBD1 (6 bases). V lost 5 bases, J lost 2 bases, and 13 bases lay in between. CDR3 length equals 14 residues. The V gene's germline CDR1 is MNHNS and CDR2 SASEGT. The CDR3 here is CASSIYREAYEQYF. CDR3 sequence (DNA): TGTGCCAGCAGTATCTACAGGGAAGCCTACGAGCAGTACTTC.